This TCR beta chain was recovered during a study of blood T cell repertoires in COVID-19. Original methodology: Amplification from reference gene primers served as the basis for estimated nucleated cell counts. Generated by immunoSEQ multiplex PCR, the TCRdb table keeps only in-frame clones and is missing some. The D gene and trimming were derived from the DNA, and the V and J assignments and clone size from that table. The sample yields tens of thousands of clones, about 83% seen once. V was pared by 0 bases and J by 6 bases, with 0 bases of the junction left unmatched. The CDR3 runs 12 residues. Germline V CDR1 and CDR2: GTSNPN, SVGIG (reference sequence).

This sequence was found in a man aged 45-65 years with acute or convalescent COVID-19. The source material was peripheral blood. This chain links TRBV30 with TRBJ1-1, with TRBD1 matching over 8 bases. The chain's CDR3 is CAWSVQGAEAFF. The CDR3 DNA follows: TGTGCCTGGAGTGTACAGGGGGCTGAAGCTTTCTTT. Full variable domain (missing parts from reference TRBV30 and TRBJ1-1): SQTIHQWPATLVQPVGSPLSLECTVEGTSNPNLYWYRQAAGRGLQLLFYSVGIGQISSEVPQNLSASRPQDRQFILSSKKLLLSDSGFYLCAWSVQGAEAFFGQGTRLTVV.